These 19 T cell receptor beta chains were all obtained from the same sample, sequenced in a study of blood T cell repertoires in COVID-19. Only in-frame clones appear in the TCRdb table, and some are missing; sequencing was by immunoSEQ multiplex PCR. The sample includes approximately 190,000 clones, 65% to 85% of them seen just once. The sample consisted of PBMCs or T cells enriched from blood (not recorded which). The receptors were sampled from a woman aged 25 to 45 who had been exposed to COVID-19.

This chain joins TRBV7-9 and TRBJ1-1; D is unresolved. Looked up from germline, CDR1 is SEHNR and CDR2 is FQNEAQ (reference sequence). Deletions cut 0 bases from V and 8 bases from J, with 7 bases between. This CDR3 is built from 12 residues. CDR3 DNA: TGTGCCAGCAGCTTAGCGGAGTGGGAAGCTTTCTTT. Its protein is CASSLAEWEAFF.

The chain links TRBV18 to TRBJ1-3; the D gene is possibly TRBD1 (6 bases). Trimming cost V 3 bases and J 4 bases, with 13 bases left between them. The CDR3 extends over 15 amino acids. CDR1 is KGHSH, CDR2 LQKENI, per germline. The CDR3 here is CASSPLPGTGNTIYF. The CDR3 DNA reads as TGTGCCAGCTCACCCCTCCCCGGGACAGGAAACACCATATATTTT.

This clone was recorded only once. This rearrangement joins TRBV5-1 to TRBJ1-6; D is ambiguous. Germline loops: CDR1 SGHRS, CDR2 YFSETQ. Trimming stripped 4 bases from V and 4 bases from J, with 12 bases between. The CDR3 sequence is 15 residues long. DNA of the CDR3: TGCGCCAGCAGCGAAACCGGGAGTTATAATTCACCCCTCCACTTT. It codes for CASSETGSYNSPLHF.

The chain recombines TRBV27 with TRBJ1-2, with no clear D. Germline V gene sequence: CDR1 MNHEY, CDR2 SMNVEV (reference sequence). The CDR3 runs 14 residues. Trimming stripped 2 bases from V and 5 bases from J, with 12 bases between. The DNA for the CDR3 is TGTGCCAGCAGTTTACGTGGAAACGGGTATGGCTACACCTTC. Protein sequence: CASSLRGNGYGYTF.

The rearrangement uses TRBV11-2 and TRBJ2-5, with 7 positions matching TRBD2. The CDR3 length is 15 residues. The V gene end was trimmed by 1 base and the J gene end by 5 bases; junction bases not matched to a gene: 7. The germline V gene has CDR1 SGHAT and CDR2 FQNNGV. The CDR3 region is CASSLVGGGVETQYF. The CDR3 DNA sequence: TGTGCCAGCAGCTTAGTTGGGGGGGGAGTGGAGACCCAGTACTTC.

This chain connects TRBV19 to TRBJ1-5; maybe TRBD1 (5 bases). CDR3 length: 14 residues. Looked up from germline, CDR1 is LNHDA and CDR2 is SQIVND (reference sequence). V lost 10 bases to trimming and J lost 5 bases, with 18 bases between them. For the CDR3, the DNA is TGTGCCAATACCGACAGATTGGTACATCAGCCCCAGCATTTT. This translates into CANTDRLVHQPQHF.

The chain employs TRBV3-1 (or the pseudogene TRBV3-2) and TRBJ1-1, with D perhaps matching TRBD1 (6 bases). CDR3 length: 11 residues. The germline V gene has CDR1 LGHDT and CDR2 YNNKEL (reference sequence). The V and J ends lost 5 bases and 8 bases respectively, with 9 bases between them. Here the CDR3 reads CASSGGREAFF. The CDR3 nucleotides read TGTGCCAGCAGCGGGGGCAGGGAAGCTTTCTTT.

The chain recombines TRBV6-5 with TRBJ1-5; 7 positions match TRBD1. Germline V gene data show CDR1 as MNHEY and CDR2 as SVGAGI. With V trimmed by 8 bases and J by 4 bases, 8 bases remained unmatched. The CDR3 covers 14 residues. The CDR3 loop reads CASEPGQLNQPQHF. CDR3 bases: TGTGCCAGCGAACCGGGACAGTTAAATCAGCCCCAGCATTTT.

This chain connects TRBV19 to TRBJ2-3, with 10 nucleotides matching TRBD2. V dropped 6 bases and J dropped 0; count of bases not matched to a gene: 3. The CDR3 has 15 amino acids. Germline CDR1 reads LNHDA; CDR2 reads SQIVND (reference sequence). CDR3 bases: TGTGCCAGTAGGTTACTAGCGGGGAGCACAGATACGCAGTATTTT. Its translation: CASRLLAGSTDTQYF.

This clone was recorded only once. CDR3 in amino acids: CASSLGPGVLFEAFF. The CDR3, as DNA: TGTGCCAGCAGCTTGGGGCCAGGTGTATTATTTGAAGCTTTCTTT. The chain has TRBV7-2 and TRBJ1-1, with D possibly TRBD1 on 5 matching bases. This CDR3 has 15 residues. CDR1 SGHTA and CDR2 FQGNSA come from the germline V gene. V was pared by 3 bases and J by 7 bases, with 18 bases between.

This chain connects TRBV6-5 to TRBJ2-3; possible D gene TRBD1, 6 bases. V was cut by 2 bases and J by 1 base, with 13 bases left in between. The CDR3 runs to 16 residues. The germline V gene has CDR1 MNHEY and CDR2 SVGAGI. The CDR3 loop is CASSYPGDKGTDTQYF. The CDR3 DNA follows: TGTGCCAGCAGTTACCCCGGGGACAAAGGCACAGATACGCAGTATTTT.

V and J are TRBV7-3 and TRBJ2-3; D is perhaps TRBD2 (6 bases). The length of the CDR3 is 13 residues. The ends were cut back, 5 bases at V and 5 bases at J, with 11 bases in the middle. CDR1 and CDR2 from the germline V gene are SGHTA and FQGTGA. The CDR3 here is CASSLSGVDTQYF. The CDR3 region has the DNA TGTGCCAGCAGCCTTTCGGGGGTAGATACGCAGTATTTT.

The chain joins TRBV2 to TRBJ1-5; D gene unclear. This CDR3 has 14 residues. Germline assignment: CDR1 SNHLY and CDR2 FYNNEI. Trimming removed 7 bases at V and 0 bases at J, with 10 bases between. The CDR3 DNA reads as TGTGCCAGCACCGAAACAGATAGCAATCAGCCCCAGCATTTT. It specifies CASTETDSNQPQHF.

This chain joins TRBV3-1 (or the pseudogene TRBV3-2) and TRBJ1-1; a possible D gene is TRBD1 (5 bases). Trimming removed 1 base at V and 11 bases at J, with 14 bases between. Germline CDR1 LGHDT, CDR2 YNNKEL (reference sequence). The length of the CDR3 is 13 residues. The CDR3 DNA reads TGTGCCAGCAGCCAAGCCGCAGGGAATGTCGCTTTCTTT. This sequence encodes CASSQAAGNVAFF.

V gene TRBV5-3 combines with J gene TRBJ1-3; D is uncertain. TRBV5-3 is placed among ORFs of uncertain function. V lost 0 bases and J 5 bases, leaving 15 bases between the germline ends. The CDR3 covers 16 residues. The CDR3 region has the DNA TGTGCCAGAAGCTTGGCCCTGACACAGAGAAGAAACACCATATATTTT. Its translation is CARSLALTQRRNTIYF.

This clone turned up a few times. CDR3 region: CASSSPPDITSEQFF. Written as DNA, the CDR3 is TGTGCCAGCAGCTCACCACCGGACATCACGAGTGAGCAGTTCTTC. V is TRBV6-5 and J is TRBJ2-1; D might be TRBD1 (5 bases). The CDR3 spans 15 residues. Deletions cut 6 bases from V and 9 bases from J, with 21 bases between. Germline lookup yields CDR1 MNHEY and CDR2 SVGAGI.

The count of this clone is one. The CDR3 bases are TGTGCCAGCAGAGGGGGAGGGGGGAACACTGAAGCTTTCTTT. This gives the protein CASRGGGGNTEAFF. This chain uses TRBV9 with TRBJ1-1; tentative D call: TRBD1 (6 bases). This CDR3 comprises 14 residues. CDR1 and CDR2 from the germline V gene are SGDLS and YYNGEE. Trimming shortened V by 5 bases and J by 1 base, and 12 bases separated the two germline ends.

The chain uses TRBV4-3 and TRBJ1-1; D uncertain. CDR1 and CDR2 (germline): LGHNA, YSLEER. The CDR3 has 15 residues. Trimming left V 2 bases short and J 1 base short, with 11 bases between. Here the CDR3 reads CASSQSEGANTEAFF. Written as DNA, the CDR3 is TGCGCCAGCAGCCAATCAGAGGGAGCGAACACTGAAGCTTTCTTT.

This clone turned up a few times. The gene calls are TRBV7-8 and TRBJ1-6, with D perhaps matching TRBD1 (5 bases). Trimming stripped 3 bases from V and 16 bases from J, with 13 bases between. Germline CDR1 reads SGHVS; CDR2 reads FQNEAQ. The CDR3 length is 12 residues. The CDR3 region is CASSFPQGILHF. The CDR3 nucleotides read TGTGCCAGCAGCTTCCCCCAGGGAATTCTCCACTTT.